These 3 T cell receptor beta chains were all obtained from the same sample, sequenced in a study of response to subunit inactivated influenza vaccine. TCRdb processed the RT-PCR reads anew with MiXCR; each CDR3 protein has one entry. The sample shows 500,000 to 600,000 distinct CDR3 sequences, 12% of them seen only once. The sample here was PBMCs from blood, taken on the day of vaccination. The receptors were gathered from a man between 50 and 59 years old who received an inactivated influenza vaccine.

The table lists this clonotype with many counts. The chain uses TRBV6-1 and TRBJ2-3, with TRBD2 identical over 8 bases. V lost 10 bases to trimming and J lost 2 bases; unmatched junction nucleotides: 8. Germline CDR1 is MNHNS and CDR2 is SASEGT. The CDR3 is 14 amino acids. Written as DNA, the CDR3 is TGTGCCATAGGGTCAGCGGGGGACACAGATACGCAGTATTTT. Its protein is CAIGSAGDTDTQYF.

This clonotype was counted a few times. The V gene is TRBV7-9, the J gene TRBJ2-1, with TRBD2 identical over 10 bases. The germline gives CDR1 SEHNR, CDR2 FQNEAQ (reference sequence). The CDR3 extends over 16 amino acids. The trim removed 1 base at V and 9 bases at J, leaving 9 bases unmatched. The CDR3 DNA is TGTGCCAGCAGCTTAGGGATTCTAGCGGGAGTGAGTGAGCAGTTCTTC. This encodes CASSLGILAGVSEQFF.

The rearrangement links TRBV20-1 to TRBJ1-2; 7 bases align to TRBD1. The CDR3 spans 13 residues. Germline loops: CDR1 DFQATT, CDR2 SNEGSKA (reference sequence). V lost 3 bases and J lost 3; bases outside the gene matches: 4. Here the CDR3 reads CSASPGGDYGYTF. As DNA, the CDR3 is TGCAGTGCTAGCCCAGGGGGGGACTATGGCTACACCTTC.